This TCR beta chain was recovered during a study of shared clonotypes between healthy human individuals. Findings and limits, study-wide: For sorted subsets, rarefaction showed incomplete sequencing despite large depth. Among donors, clonotype sharing was expected to be affected by sequencing depth. Exclusively blood specimens were collected; tissue repertoires likely differ.

This table comes from immunoSEQ multiplex PCR, and its TCRdb copy is limited to in-frame clones, with some not included. Among some 2.1 million clones, 85% to 95% were seen once, and the ten largest hold around 0.13%. About this clone itself: The antigen remains undetermined.

From CD4+ cells came CD45RA+ naive and CD45RA-negative memory subsets. Germline lookup yields CDR1 SGHRS and CDR2 YFSETQ. There are 13 residues in the CDR3. V lost 2 bases to trimming and J lost 7 bases, with 7 bases between them. This TCR was recovered from a man aged 18 to 30 in good health. Sequenced material: naive CD4+ T cells sorted from blood. Indicated subset: CD45RA+ positively selected. The rearrangement links TRBV5-1 to TRBJ1-6; no clear D. The CDR3 region is CASSLDMNSPLHF. In DNA form, the CDR3 reads TGCGCCAGCAGCTTAGATATGAATTCACCCCTCCACTTT.